A single sample gave rise to the 21 T cell receptor beta chains below, sequenced in a study of graft-versus-host responses after intestinal transplantation. Libraries were prepared by immunoSEQ multiplex PCR; TCRdb keeps only in-frame clonotypes and omits some of them. The repertoire holds approximately 60,000 clones, with roughly nine tenths as singletons. No cognate antigen is known for these TCRs. Sequenced here: unstimulated CD8+ T cells sorted from spleen or lymph node cells, sampled before transplant. These receptors were taken from a human donor who was the organ donor for an intestinal transplant.

The genes are TRBV11-2 and TRBJ2-3; D gene uncertain. Germline CDR1 reads SGHAT; CDR2 reads FQNNGV. Trimming shortened V by 2 bases and J by 2 bases, and 11 bases separated the two germline ends. The CDR3 length is 15 residues. CDR3 in amino acids: CASSLSNRVTDTQYF. The CDR3 nucleotides are TGTGCCAGCAGCTTAAGTAATCGGGTCACAGATACGCAGTATTTT. Complete variable domain (other parts from reference TRBV11-2 and TRBJ2-3): EAGVAQSPRYKIIEKRQSVAFWCNPISGHATLYWYQQILGQGPKLLIQFQNNGVVDDSQLPKDRFSAERLKGVDSTLKIQPAKLEDSAVYLCASSLSNRVTDTQYFGPGTRLTVL.

The V and J genes are TRBV6-1 and TRBJ2-7; 12 bases agree with TRBD1. Germline V lookup: CDR1 MNHNS, CDR2 SASEGT. The J segment lost 5 bases and the V segment lost 8 bases, leaving 7 bases of the junction unmatched. The CDR3 consists of 14 residues. CDR3 region: CASETGTGGDEQYF. CDR3 coding DNA: TGTGCCAGCGAAACCGGGACAGGGGGCGACGAGCAGTACTTC.

This chain joins TRBV21-1 and TRBJ1-3; no check of the table's D call, TRBD1, against the DNA was made. TRBV21-1 is a known pseudogene. This CDR3 contains 13 residues. The CDR3: CATPPGAGNTIYF. CDR3 sequence (DNA): TGTGCCACCCCACCAGGGGCTGGAAACACCATATATTTT.

The V and J genes are TRBV13 and TRBJ2-7; perhaps TRBD1 as D (6 bases). Per germline, CDR1 PRHDT and CDR2 FYEKMQ (reference sequence). The CDR3 consists of 15 residues. V was cut by 7 bases and J by 4 bases, with 20 bases left in between. In nucleotides, the CDR3 is TGTGCCAGCACCTCTTGGGCGGAACAGGGTTACGAGCAGTACTTC. As protein: CASTSWAEQGYEQYF.

This chain connects TRBV29-1 to TRBJ1-1; D remains ambiguous. This CDR3 is 10 amino acids long. Per the germline V gene, CDR1 is SQVTM and CDR2 is ANQGSEA. The germline V and J ends were trimmed by 7 bases and 0 bases, with 3 bases remaining between them. The CDR3 is CSALNTEAFF. For the CDR3, the DNA is TGCAGCGCGTTGAACACTGAAGCTTTCTTT.

V is TRBV2 and J is TRBJ2-2, with TRBD1 matching over 9 bases. Germline lookup yields CDR1 SNHLY and CDR2 FYNNEI. J was trimmed by 7 bases and V by 6 bases; bases with no gene match: 12. The CDR3 runs 16 residues. CDR3: CASRGTGRLYSGELFF. The CDR3 DNA is TGTGCCAGCAGGGGGACAGGGAGGCTGTATAGCGGGGAGCTGTTTTTT.

The CDR3 coding sequence is TGTGCCAGCAGCGTAGCATCCGGGAGAGGAAACACCATATATTTT. Translating it yields CASSVASGRGNTIYF. V is TRBV9 and J is TRBJ1-3; D is ambiguous. Trimming cost V 0 bases and J 4 bases, with 11 bases left between them. Germline V gene sequence: CDR1 SGDLS, CDR2 YYNGEE. The CDR3 totals 15 residues.

The chain recombines TRBV6-1 with TRBJ2-2, with 7 bases identical to TRBD1. Germline V gives CDR1 MNHNS, CDR2 SASEGT. The CDR3 spans 14 residues. V lost 3 bases and J lost 6; bases outside the gene matches: 4. The CDR3: CASSDPTGPGELFF. CDR3 nucleotides: TGTGCCAGCAGTGACCCGACAGGGCCCGGGGAGCTGTTTTTT.

The chain carries TRBV19 and TRBJ2-1, with D perhaps matching TRBD1 (6 bases). V was clipped by 5 bases and J by 7 bases, with 21 bases between them. CDR1 is LNHDA and CDR2 is SQIVND in the germline V gene (reference sequence). There are 16 residues in the CDR3. The CDR3: CASSADGDRSSNEQFF. The CDR3 DNA is TGTGCCAGTAGTGCCGACGGAGACAGGTCGTCAAATGAGCAGTTCTTC.

This clone occurred once. V usage is TRBV25-1 and J usage is TRBJ1-2; D is uncertain. The CDR3 runs 16 residues. V dropped 3 bases and J dropped 6 bases, with 20 bases sitting between them. From germline, CDR1 is MGHDK and CDR2 SYGVNS. The CDR3 loop is CASSEYTVPPINGYTF. In DNA form, the CDR3 reads TGTGCCAGCAGTGAGTATACAGTGCCTCCTATCAATGGCTACACCTTC.

The V and J genes are TRBV7-8 and TRBJ2-7, with TRBD1 matching over 8 bases. This CDR3 contains 14 residues. With 7 bases clipped from V and 5 bases from J, the junction kept 10 bases outside the gene matches. Germline V gives CDR1 SGHVS, CDR2 FQNEAQ. CDR3 DNA: TGTGCCAGCACGGCGGGACAGGCATTCCACGAGCAGTACTTC. Amino acid sequence: CASTAGQAFHEQYF. Together with reference TRBV7-8 and TRBJ2-7, the CDR3 gives the full variable domain: GAGVSQSPRYKVAKRGQDVALRCDPISGHVSLFWYQQALGQGPEFLTYFQNEAQLDKSGLPSDRFFAERPEGSVSTLKIQRTQQEDSAVYLCASTAGQAFHEQYFGPGTRLTVT.

The chain recombines TRBV5-1 with TRBJ2-1; tentative D call: TRBD1 (5 bases). This CDR3 is 16 amino acids long. Germline values: CDR1 SGHRS, CDR2 YFSETQ. V was clipped by 1 base and J by 4 bases, with 15 bases between them. CDR3 sequence: CASSLLAQGLYNEQFF. The DNA of the CDR3 is TGCGCCAGCAGCTTGTTGGCCCAGGGCCTTTACAATGAGCAGTTCTTC.

The chain links TRBV28 to TRBJ2-6; a possible D gene is TRBD2 (7 bases). The CDR3 totals 15 residues. Per the germline V gene, CDR1 is MDHEN and CDR2 is SYDVKM. Between the trimmed V and J ends, which lost 4 bases and 4 bases, there was a span of 11 bases. This chain's CDR3 is CASSSRGGGANVLTF. The CDR3 DNA is TGTGCCAGCAGTTCCAGGGGAGGGGGGGCCAACGTCCTGACTTTC.

The gene calls are TRBV30 and TRBJ2-2; 12 bases are shared with TRBD2. This CDR3 region has 19 residues. V gave up 2 bases and J gave up 7 bases; unmatched junction bases: 17. Per germline, CDR1 GTSNPN and CDR2 SVGIG (reference sequence). CDR3 protein: CAWSRAGLAGRPFRGELFF. Written as DNA, the CDR3 is TGTGCCTGGAGTCGAGCGGGACTAGCGGGTCGCCCTTTCCGCGGGGAGCTGTTTTTT.

The genes are TRBV27 and TRBJ1-1; no clear D. Germline CDR1 is MNHEY and CDR2 is SMNVEV (reference sequence). V was clipped by 4 bases and J by 4 bases, with 16 bases between them. The length of the CDR3 is 15 residues. The CDR3 spells CASSYRSGPLTEAFF. In DNA form, the CDR3 reads TGTGCCAGCAGTTATCGGTCTGGGCCTCTCACTGAAGCTTTCTTT.

On this clone: Other nucleotide sequences from this sample produce the same CDR3. The chain joins TRBV9 to TRBJ2-3; 7 bases match TRBD2. Germline V gene data show CDR1 as SGDLS and CDR2 as YYNGEE. V lost 0 bases to trimming and J lost 0 bases; unmatched junction nucleotides: 1. CDR3 length: 15 amino acids. CDR3 nucleotides: TGTGCCAGCAGCGTAGGGGGGGGGAGCACAGATACGCAGTATTTT. Encoded protein: CASSVGGGSTDTQYF.

The rearrangement links TRBV4-1 to TRBJ2-2; D unclear. The CDR3 loop spans 13 amino acids. Germline CDR1 MGHRA, CDR2 YSYEKL. CDR3 sequence (DNA): TGCGCAACCTCAGCGAGCAACACCGGGGAGCTGTTTTTT. This gives the protein CATSASNTGELFF.

The rearrangement joins TRBV2 to TRBJ1-5; TRBD1 matches at 8 bases. The CDR3 is made up of 17 amino acids. V shed 6 bases, J shed 5 bases, and the junction held 15 bases outside the gene matches. CDR1 SNHLY and CDR2 FYNNEI come from the germline V gene. Written as DNA, the CDR3 is TGTGCCAGCAGCGCCTACTCCGGGACAGGTCCATATCAGCCCCAGCATTTT. It is translated as CASSAYSGTGPYQPQHF.

This clone is a singleton in its sample. The chain recombines TRBV9 with TRBJ2-3, with no clear D. CDR3 size: 11 residues. Per germline, CDR1 SGDLS and CDR2 YYNGEE. Trimming pared 4 bases from V and 5 bases from J, leaving 5 bases between. The DNA of the CDR3 is TGTGCCAGCAGCAAACAAGATACGCAGTATTTT. Translating it yields CASSKQDTQYF.

The V call is TRBV6-7, the J call TRBJ1-5; 9 bases match TRBD1. TRBV6-7 is annotated as an ORF whose role is uncertain. CDR3 length equals 13 residues. The V gene end was trimmed by 9 bases and the J gene end by 6 bases; junction bases not matched to a gene: 6. The CDR3 here is CARWTGVCQPQHF. DNA for the CDR3: TGTGCCAGATGGACAGGGGTGTGTCAGCCCCAGCATTTT.

The CDR3, as DNA: TGTGCCAGCAGAACAGGGGGATGGAATCAGCCCCAGCATTTT. It translates to CASRTGGWNQPQHF. V gene TRBV28 combines with J gene TRBJ1-5, with 8 positions matching TRBD1. The CDR3 length is 14 residues. The germline V gene has CDR1 MDHEN and CDR2 SYDVKM. Trimming cost V 6 bases and J 4 bases; bases outside gene matches: 5.